This T cell receptor beta chain was captured by sequencing in a study of T-cell reconstitution after alpha-beta-depleted transplantation in children. Findings and caveats of the study: Diversity and T-cell counts at one year after transplant derived mostly from new T cells.

Preparing the TCRbeta library involved the use of unique molecular identifiers. TCRdb re-analysed the PCR reads in MiXCR, keeping a single row per CDR3 protein. The data show some 80,000 distinct CDR3 sequences, with 15% to 20% seen just once and about half held by the top ten. Of note for this clonotype: Its antigen remains unknown.

Sample: PBMCs, mostly from graft donor cells, taken 360 days after TCRalphabeta/CD19-depleted stem cell transplant. This clonotype was sampled from a male patient aged 2-15 years who had a stem cell transplant for acute lymphoblastic leukemia, so the T cells may come from the graft donor.

The CDR3 DNA follows: TGCGCCAGCAGCTTGGGACAGTCGGGAGGAGAACTGTTTTTT. It encodes CASSLGQSGGELFF. V gene TRBV5-1 combines with J gene TRBJ1-4; tentatively, D is TRBD1 (5 bases). V lost 0 bases to trimming and J lost 12 bases, with 15 bases between them. This CDR3 is built from 14 residues. Germline-derived CDR1 and CDR2 are SGHRS and YFSETQ.